This entry lists 20 T cell receptor beta chains sequenced from one sample in a study of beta chain features in type 1 diabetes. Overall study findings and caveats: There was a moderate but significant shortening of TCRB CDR3s in all four CD4+ subsets of Type 1 diabetes patients.

These receptors' antigens are unknown. Every bit of the isolated RNA underwent reverse transcription, so sequencing read expressed TCRB transcripts. Profiled with immunoSEQ multiplex PCR; TCRdb holds only in-frame clones, not every one. The profile covers 150,000 to 200,000 clones, with just over 8% appearing a single time and approximately 0.56% taken by the ten largest. The sample consisted of central memory CD4+ T cells from blood. The receptors originated from a woman between 18 and 29 years old with type 1 diabetes.

The CDR3 DNA sequence: TGTGCCAGCAGTTTGACAGGGGGAGGGTCCGGGGAGCTGTTTTTT. Its protein product is CASSLTGGGSGELFF. The chain links TRBV28 to TRBJ2-2; 9 bases agree with TRBD1. The germline CDR1 and CDR2 sequences are MDHEN and SYDVKM. The CDR3 runs to 15 residues. With 3 bases clipped from V and 6 bases from J, the junction kept 5 bases outside the gene matches.

The CDR3 region has the DNA TGTGCCAGCAGTAGTCTCCCGGGAGCCCATGAGCAGTTCTTC. This translates into CASSSLPGAHEQFF. J is TRBJ2-1 and V is TRBV6-5, with a tentative D call TRBD2 (6 bases). Trimming stripped 5 bases from V and 8 bases from J, with 16 bases between. The germline CDR1 and CDR2 sequences are MNHEY and SVGAGI. CDR3 length equals 14 residues.

This clone was seen ten or more times. The V and J genes are TRBV7-2 and TRBJ2-3; D unclear. Germline CDR1 SGHTA, CDR2 FQGNSA. CDR3 size: 13 residues. Trimming shortened V by 5 bases and J by 2 bases, and 8 bases separated the two germline ends. The CDR3 protein is CASSLGPTDTQYF. In DNA, the CDR3 is TGTGCCAGCAGCCTAGGGCCCACAGATACGCAGTATTTT.

The rearrangement joins TRBV5-1 to TRBJ2-5; 7 bases line up with TRBD1. Trimming cost V 0 bases and J 4 bases; bases outside gene matches: 6. CDR3 length: 15 residues. Germline V lookup: CDR1 SGHRS, CDR2 YFSETQ. The CDR3 is CASSLDRGLGETQYF. For the CDR3, the DNA is TGCGCCAGCAGCTTGGACAGGGGATTAGGAGAGACCCAGTACTTC.

This clone was seen only a few times. The rearrangement uses TRBV20-1 and TRBJ2-3; no reliable D call. Germline CDR1 DFQATT, CDR2 SNEGSKA (reference sequence). Trimming removed 6 bases at V and 0 bases at J, with 4 bases between. The CDR3 consists of 11 residues. In DNA, the CDR3 is TGCAGTGCCCTAAGCACAGATACGCAGTATTTT. It codes for CSALSTDTQYF.

J is TRBJ2-1 and V is TRBV2; a possible D gene is TRBD2 (5 bases). Germline assignment: CDR1 SNHLY and CDR2 FYNNEI. CDR3 length: 13 amino acids. Trimming took off 8 bases at V and 7 bases at J, with 15 bases between the two ends. The CDR3 coding sequence is TGTGCCAGCCATAGGGAGCTGGGGAATGAGCAGTTCTTC. It yields the protein CASHRELGNEQFF.

The chain links TRBV6-6 to TRBJ2-7, with 10 positions matching TRBD1. CDR1 and CDR2 from the germline V gene are MNHNY and SVGAGI (reference sequence). J gave up 4 bases and V 7 bases, and 7 bases lay outside the gene matches. CDR3 length: 14 residues. The CDR3 region has the DNA TGTGCCAGCAACCGACCGGGACAGGGGTACGAGCAGTACTTC. Translating gives CASNRPGQGYEQYF.

This clone was seen a handful of times. This rearrangement joins TRBV13 to TRBJ1-5; D gene ambiguous. The CDR3 is 13 amino acids. The V gene lost 5 bases and the J gene lost 5 bases, with 10 bases spanning the gap. The germline V gene encodes CDR1 PRHDT and CDR2 FYEKMQ (reference sequence). CDR3 sequence (DNA): TGTGCCAGCAGCCCCTCCCCAGATCAGCCCCAGCATTTT. It specifies CASSPSPDQPQHF.

This clone was recorded at least ten times. The gene calls are TRBV15 and TRBJ2-4, with D perhaps matching TRBD2 (5 bases). The germline V gene has CDR1 LNHNV and CDR2 YYDKDF (reference sequence). V lost 7 bases and J 2 bases, leaving 18 bases between the germline ends. The CDR3 consists of 16 residues. The CDR3 DNA sequence: TGTGCCACCACCCCCGAGGCGGGCGCTACCAAAAACATTCAGTACTTC. Amino acids: CATTPEAGATKNIQYF.

The J gene is TRBJ1-2, the V gene TRBV2, with D possibly being TRBD1 (6 bases). Germline V gives CDR1 SNHLY, CDR2 FYNNEI. V lost 6 bases and J 6 bases, leaving 17 bases between the germline ends. CDR3 length: 14 amino acids. This CDR3 is CASSQGGRTDGYTF. The CDR3 DNA is TGTGCCAGCAGCCAAGGGGGACGCACGGATGGCTACACCTTC.

The rearrangement links TRBV4-1 to TRBJ2-4; D is unclear. Germline V CDR1 and CDR2: MGHRA, YSYEKL. CDR3 length: 15 amino acids. V was pared by 0 bases and J by 0 bases, with 6 bases between. The DNA for the CDR3 is TGCGCCAGCAGCCAAGAGGCAGTAGCCAAAAACATTCAGTACTTC. This translates into CASSQEAVAKNIQYF.

The rearrangement links TRBV29-1 to TRBJ1-1; 7 bases align to TRBD1. V shed 5 bases and J 0 bases; nucleotides not matched to a gene: 6. Germline loops: CDR1 SQVTM, CDR2 ANQGSEA. The CDR3 extends over 14 amino acids. This chain's CDR3 is CSVPGGVLNTEAFF. CDR3 coding DNA: TGCAGCGTTCCAGGGGGAGTTTTGAACACTGAAGCTTTCTTT. The variable domain in full, with the rest retrieved from reference TRBV29-1 and TRBJ1-1, is SAVISQKPSRDICQRGTSLTIQCQVDSQVTMMFWYRQQPGQSLTLIATANQGSEATYESGFVIDKFPISRPNLTFSTLTVSNMSPEDSSIYLCSVPGGVLNTEAFFGQGTRLTVV.

The rearrangement joins TRBV2 to TRBJ2-3; D unclear. CDR1 and CDR2 (germline): SNHLY, FYNNEI. Trimming cost V 7 bases and J 5 bases, with 13 bases left between them. This CDR3 contains 13 residues. The CDR3 DNA reads TGTGCCAGCACCAACGTCCCTAAAGATACGCAGTATTTT. Its translation: CASTNVPKDTQYF. Combining the CDR3 with reference TRBV2 and TRBJ2-3 gives the whole variable domain EPEVTQTPSHQVTQMGQEVILRCVPISNHLYFYWYRQILGQKVEFLVSFYNNEISEKSEIFDDQFSVERPDGSNFTLKIRSTKLEDSAMYFCASTNVPKDTQYFGPGTRLTVL.

This clone was seen a handful of times. The chain uses TRBV5-1 and TRBJ2-3; 8 bases match TRBD1. The ends lost 3 bases at V and 4 bases at J; junction bases unmatched: 1. The CDR3 is made up of 13 amino acids. The germline V gene has CDR1 SGHRS and CDR2 YFSETQ. In nucleotides, the CDR3 is TGCGCCAGCAGCTCAGGGGGCGCAGATACGCAGTATTTT. Protein: CASSSGGADTQYF. The whole variable domain, remainder taken from reference TRBV5-1 and TRBJ2-3, is KAGVTQTPRYLIKTRGQQVTLSCSPISGHRSVSWYQQTPGQGLQFLFEYFSETQRNKGNFPGRFSGRQFSNSRSEMNVSTLELGDSALYLCASSSGGADTQYFGPGTRLTVL.

This clone turned up a few times. This chain joins TRBV28 and TRBJ2-7; D is possibly TRBD1 (9 bases). Per the germline V gene, CDR1 is MDHEN and CDR2 is SYDVKM. CDR3 length equals 13 residues. The CDR3: CATGGSGGYEQYF. For the CDR3, the DNA is TGTGCTACAGGGGGCAGCGGGGGATACGAGCAGTACTTC.

The gene calls are TRBV4-2 and TRBJ1-5, with D perhaps matching TRBD1 (6 bases). V was pared by 0 bases and J by 7 bases, with 16 bases between. Germline V gene lookup returns CDR1 LGHNA and CDR2 YNFKEQ. The CDR3 is 16 amino acids. The CDR3 bases are TGTGCCAGCAGCCAAGAAGGTCCGGGGGGCTGGCAGCCCCAGCATTTT. Protein: CASSQEGPGGWQPQHF.

The chain carries TRBV5-6 and TRBJ2-5; 7 bases agree with TRBD1. Germline values: CDR1 SGHDT, CDR2 YYEEEE. This CDR3 comprises 14 residues. V lost 4 bases, J lost 5 bases, and 8 bases stayed unmatched. As DNA, the CDR3 is TGTGCCAGCAGCCTGAGACAGGGCGGGGAGACCCAGTACTTC. Its protein product is CASSLRQGGETQYF.

This chain connects TRBV10-3 to TRBJ2-4; 12 bases agree with TRBD1. Trimming removed 3 bases from V and 7 bases from J; junction bases left unmatched: 4. The CDR3 runs 15 residues. Germline CDR1 is ENHRY and CDR2 is SYGVKD. The CDR3 DNA sequence: TGTGCCATCAGTGAAACGGGACAGGGGGCTAACATTCAGTACTTC. This gives the protein CAISETGQGANIQYF.

In this sample, this clone turned up a few times. The rearrangement uses TRBV4-3 and TRBJ1-1; 9 nucleotides align to TRBD1. Looked up from germline, CDR1 is LGHNA and CDR2 is YSLEER. The CDR3 spans 15 residues. V lost 2 bases and J lost 8; bases outside the gene matches: 9. The CDR3 protein is CASSQINTGTGEAFF. In DNA form, the CDR3 reads TGCGCCAGCAGCCAAATCAACACCGGGACAGGGGAAGCTTTCTTT.

Remarks on this clone: Other DNA sequences in this sample translate to the same CDR3. The chain carries TRBV7-9 and TRBJ2-3, with D maybe TRBD2 (5 bases). Per germline, CDR1 SEHNR and CDR2 FQNEAQ (reference sequence). The CDR3 length is 14 residues. Trimming took 5 bases from V and 0 from J, leaving 9 bases between them. The CDR3 is CASSPSGSTDTQYF. The CDR3 DNA is TGTGCCAGCAGCCCCTCGGGGAGCACAGATACGCAGTATTTT.